These 12 T cell receptor beta chains originate from one sample sequenced in a study of T-cell reconstitution after alpha-beta-depleted transplantation in children. It was with unique molecular identifiers that the TCRbeta library was prepared. TCRdb processed the PCR reads anew with MiXCR; each CDR3 protein has one entry. The sample has about 440,000 distinct CDR3 sequences, 43% seen once. The input for sequencing was PBMCs, taken before TCRalphabeta/CD19-depleted stem cell transplant. The receptors here all came from a girl aged 2 to 10 with aplastic anemia, due to receive a stem cell transplant.

The gene calls are TRBV27 and TRBJ2-1; 9 positions agree with TRBD1. This CDR3 comprises 17 residues. V lost 3 bases to trimming and J lost 12 bases; unmatched junction nucleotides: 18. Germline V lookup: CDR1 MNHEY, CDR2 SMNVEV (reference sequence). The DNA of the CDR3 is TGTGCCAGCAGTTTCCGGGGCCCCTCCACGGGACAGGGAAGGCAGTTCTTC. Protein: CASSFRGPSTGQGRQFF.

The table lists this clonotype with many counts. One end of the junction fails to match germline, which may point to a read error. The chain employs TRBV19 and TRBJ2-2; maybe TRBD2 (5 bases). The CDR3 extends over 14 amino acids. Germline loops: CDR1 LNHDA, CDR2 SQIVND (reference sequence). CDR3 in amino acids: CASSTILNTGELFF. The CDR3 region has the DNA TGTGCCAGTAGTACGATACTGAACACCGGGGAACTGTTTTTT.

This clonotype was counted a few times. V is TRBV29-1 and J is TRBJ2-7; 7 bases line up with TRBD1. The CDR3 runs to 14 residues. V gave up 3 bases and J gave up 0 bases; unmatched junction bases: 5. Germline assignment: CDR1 SQVTM and CDR2 ANQGSEA. CDR3 bases: TGCAGCGTTGAGAACAGGGGCTTCTCCTACGAGCAGTACTTC. It encodes CSVENRGFSYEQYF.

V gene TRBV5-1 combines with J gene TRBJ1-1, with D possibly TRBD1 on 6 matching bases. Trimming took 2 bases from V and 7 from J, leaving 18 bases between them. CDR3 length equals 15 residues. The germline gives CDR1 SGHRS, CDR2 YFSETQ. Written as DNA, the CDR3 is TGCGCCAGCAGCTTAAGCACCGGGACAAAAATTGAAGCTTTCTTT. It codes for CASSLSTGTKIEAFF.

The J gene is TRBJ1-5, the V gene TRBV20-1; tentative D call: TRBD1 (5 bases). The CDR3 extends over 16 amino acids. Trimming pared 3 bases from V and 0 bases from J, leaving 15 bases between. The germline CDR1 and CDR2 sequences are DFQATT and SNEGSKA (reference sequence). CDR3 in DNA: TGCAGTGCTAGGAAGGCAGGGCAGGGTAGCAATCAGCCCCAGCATTTT. Its protein is CSARKAGQGSNQPQHF.

This clonotype was detected ten times or more. The chain combines TRBV10-2 with TRBJ1-5; D gene unclear. Germline assignment: CDR1 WSHSY and CDR2 SAAADI. The ends were cut back, 6 bases at V and 5 bases at J, with 14 bases in the middle. This CDR3 is built from 14 residues. The CDR3 is CASSEDRRDQPQHF. The CDR3, as DNA: TGCGCCAGCAGCGAGGACCGTCGAGATCAGCCCCAGCATTTT.

This clonotype was observed a single time. The chain recombines TRBV15 with TRBJ2-5; D not resolved. Trimming took off 0 bases at V and 2 bases at J, with 10 bases between the two ends. Germline loops: CDR1 LNHNV, CDR2 YYDKDF (reference sequence). The CDR3 runs 15 residues. CDR3 sequence: CATSRDLSRQETQYF. CDR3 nucleotides: TGTGCCACCAGCAGAGATCTAAGTCGACAAGAGACCCAGTACTTC.

V usage is TRBV29-1 and J usage is TRBJ2-7; TRBD1 matches 9 bases. The length of the CDR3 is 13 residues. Losses at the gene ends were 7 bases for V and 5 bases for J; bases not matched to a gene: 9. CDR1 and CDR2 (germline): SQVTM, ANQGSEA. Written as DNA, the CDR3 is TGCAGCGGTCGGGACAGGGTGAAGGACGAGCAGTACTTC. This translates into CSGRDRVKDEQYF.

This clonotype was counted many times. This sequence joins TRBV5-6 and TRBJ1-4; 9 bases agree with TRBD1. Trimming cost V 1 base and J 8 bases; bases outside gene matches: 3. In germline, CDR1 is SGHDT, CDR2 YYEEEE. There are 14 residues in the CDR3. The chain's CDR3 is CASSLRTGDEKLFF. In nucleotides, the CDR3 is TGTGCCAGCAGCTTGCGGACAGGGGACGAAAAACTGTTTTTT.

The chain couples TRBV5-1 to TRBJ1-1; D might be TRBD1 (5 bases). V dropped 4 bases and J dropped 2 bases, with 9 bases sitting between them. CDR3 length: 13 amino acids. Germline V gives CDR1 SGHRS, CDR2 YFSETQ. DNA for the CDR3: TGCGCCAGCAGCCAGACAGATAACACTGAAGCTTTCTTT. Translation: CASSQTDNTEAFF.

The chain links TRBV28 to TRBJ2-7, with TRBD2 matching 9 bases. There are 17 residues in the CDR3. V was pared by 2 bases and J by 12 bases, with 20 bases of the junction left unmatched. The germline V gene has CDR1 MDHEN and CDR2 SYDVKM. CDR3 nucleotide sequence: TGTGCCAGCAGTTTAAGGCCGGGGACTAGCCGACCAGGACTACGGTACTTC. Its translation: CASSLRPGTSRPGLRYF.

The sample holds many counts of this clonotype. In DNA form, the CDR3 reads TGCGCCAGCAGCCTTGGGTCTATGGGAAACACCATATATTTT. Its protein product is CASSLGSMGNTIYF. This chain uses TRBV5-1 with TRBJ1-3; D remains ambiguous. This CDR3 has 14 residues. Germline assignment: CDR1 SGHRS and CDR2 YFSETQ. V was clipped by 4 bases and J by 4 bases, with 12 bases between them.